A single sample gave rise to the 30 T cell receptor beta chains below, sequenced in a study of shared clonotypes between healthy human individuals. Data came from immunoSEQ multiplex PCR; TCRdb stores just in-frame clones and leaves some out. Among roughly 2.5 million clones, over 85% were seen once, and the ten largest hold more than 0.12%. Sequenced material: naive CD4+ T cells sorted from blood. Sample subset: CD45RA+ positively selected. These receptors were collected from a young man in good health.

The chain couples TRBV5-4 to TRBJ1-2; TRBD1 aligns across 9 bases. V dropped 3 bases and J dropped 5; count of bases not matched to a gene: 5. The CDR3 covers 14 residues. The V gene's germline CDR1 is SGHNT and CDR2 YYREEE (reference sequence). The CDR3 reads CASSSRQGGYGYTF. The CDR3 nucleotides are TGTGCCAGCAGCTCAAGACAGGGGGGTTATGGCTACACCTTC.

The chain is built from TRBV27 and TRBJ2-7; 8 bases are shared with TRBD2. Germline values: CDR1 MNHEY, CDR2 SMNVEV (reference sequence). This CDR3 contains 16 residues. J gave up 3 bases and V 7 bases, and 14 bases lay outside the gene matches. CDR3 nucleotide sequence: TGTGCCAGCACCAGATTGAGCGGGAGCGCTTTCTACGAGCAGTACTTC. This gives the protein CASTRLSGSAFYEQYF.

This chain uses TRBV19 with TRBJ2-7; D gene uncertain. Trimming took off 11 bases at V and 3 bases at J, with 20 bases between the two ends. The CDR3 is 14 amino acids. Germline values: CDR1 LNHDA, CDR2 SQIVND (reference sequence). Here the CDR3 DNA reads TGTGCCCCACACAAACCGGACGGGTTCTACGAGCAGTACTTC. Residues: CAPHKPDGFYEQYF. The full variable domain, its missing parts supplied by reference TRBV19 and TRBJ2-7, is DGGITQSPKYLFRKEGQNVTLSCEQNLNHDAMYWYRQDPGQGLRLIYYSQIVNDFQKGDIAEGYSVSREKKESFPLTVTSAQKNPTAFYLCAPHKPDGFYEQYFGPGTRLTVT.

This chain joins TRBV19 and TRBJ1-3; the D is unclear. The CDR3 length is 17 residues. V gave up 4 bases and J gave up 0 bases, with 16 bases separating them. Germline-derived CDR1 and CDR2 are LNHDA and SQIVND (reference sequence). CDR3 nucleotides: TGTGCCAGTAGTACCATTATGAGATCTAACTCTGGAAACACCATATATTTT. Protein: CASSTIMRSNSGNTIYF.

The chain carries TRBV5-6 and TRBJ1-5; 9 positions agree with TRBD1. Germline loops: CDR1 SGHDT, CDR2 YYEEEE. The ends lost 4 bases at V and 6 bases at J; junction bases unmatched: 8. The CDR3 has 15 amino acids. The CDR3 sequence is CASSIGTGQVQPQHF. The CDR3 DNA follows: TGTGCCAGCAGCATCGGGACAGGGCAGGTTCAGCCCCAGCATTTT.

On this clone: Other DNA sequences in the same sample also yield this CDR3. CDR3 sequence: CASSLGQGYYGYTF. The CDR3 bases are TGCGCCAGCAGCTTAGGACAGGGGTACTATGGCTACACCTTC. This chain uses TRBV5-1 with TRBJ1-2, with 9 bases aligning to TRBD1. The germline CDR1 and CDR2 sequences are SGHRS and YFSETQ. The CDR3 is made up of 14 amino acids. V was clipped by 2 bases and J by 3 bases; unmatched bases: 2.

With regard to this clone: In the same sample, other DNA sequences code for this CDR3. The chain combines TRBV15 with TRBJ1-5, with D perhaps TRBD1 (6 bases). This CDR3 has 16 residues. Germline V gene lookup returns CDR1 LNHNV and CDR2 YYDKDF (reference sequence). Deletions cut 0 bases from V and 0 bases from J, with 9 bases between. The CDR3 protein is CATSRDQGNSNQPQHF. CDR3 coding DNA: TGTGCCACCAGCAGAGATCAGGGGAATAGCAATCAGCCCCAGCATTTT.

The chain is built from TRBV6-1 and TRBJ1-5, with 7 bases aligning to TRBD1. This CDR3 spans 16 amino acids. CDR1 and CDR2 (germline): MNHNS, SASEGT. V lost 3 bases to trimming and J lost 3 bases; unmatched junction nucleotides: 8. CDR3 in amino acids: CASSEGRQGINQPQHF. The CDR3 bases are TGTGCCAGCAGTGAGGGGAGACAGGGTATCAATCAGCCCCAGCATTTT.

As for this clone: Other DNA sequences in the same sample also yield this CDR3. The rearrangement links TRBV2 to TRBJ1-5; a weak D match, TRBD1 (6 bases). V lost 1 base to trimming and J lost 7 bases, with 8 bases between them. Germline CDR1 is SNHLY and CDR2 is FYNNEI. The CDR3 is made up of 13 amino acids. The CDR3 protein is CASSEDRVQPQHF. DNA of the CDR3: TGTGCCAGCAGTGAAGACAGGGTGCAGCCCCAGCATTTT.

V gene TRBV5-6 combines with J gene TRBJ2-3, with a tentative D call TRBD2 (6 bases). V lost 4 bases, J lost 7 bases, and 22 bases lay in between. The CDR3 spans 16 residues. CDR1 and CDR2 (germline): SGHDT, YYEEEE. The CDR3 nucleotides are TGTGCCAGCAGCCCTAAAAGACTAGATTACCCTAATACGCAGTATTTT. As protein: CASSPKRLDYPNTQYF. The variable domain in full, with the rest retrieved from reference TRBV5-6 and TRBJ2-3, is DAGVTQSPTHLIKTRGQQVTLRCSPKSGHDTVSWYQQALGQGPQFIFQYYEEEERQRGNFPDRFSGHQFPNYSSELNVNALLLGDSALYLCASSPKRLDYPNTQYFGPGTRLTVL.

V usage is TRBV9 and J usage is TRBJ2-1; D possibly corresponds to TRBD2 (6 bases). The CDR3 totals 14 residues. Germline V gene lookup returns CDR1 SGDLS and CDR2 YYNGEE. Trimming left V 4 bases short and J 7 bases short, with 15 bases between. The CDR3 loop reads CASSPERGSNEQFF. The CDR3, as DNA: TGTGCCAGCAGCCCCGAACGGGGGTCGAATGAGCAGTTCTTC. The full variable domain, in which reference TRBV9 and TRBJ2-1 provide the parts outside the CDR3, is DSGVTQTPKHLITATGQRVTLRCSPRSGDLSVYWYQQSLDQGLQFLIQYYNGEERAKGNILERFSAQQFPDLHSELNLSSLELGDSALYFCASSPERGSNEQFFGPGTRLTVL.

V gene TRBV11-3 combines with J gene TRBJ1-5; D remains ambiguous. V was pared by 7 bases and J by 2 bases, with 18 bases between. The CDR3 has 16 amino acids. CDR1 and CDR2 from the germline V gene are SGHNT and YENEEA. CDR3 bases: TGTGCCAGCACCTTCCCCGCGGGTAAGGGCAATCAGCCCCAGCATTTT. Translated, it gives CASTFPAGKGNQPQHF.

This clone was observed a single time. This sequence joins TRBV15 and TRBJ2-7, with 14 nucleotides matching TRBD2. The CDR3 covers 17 residues. The germline gives CDR1 LNHNV, CDR2 YYDKDF (reference sequence). The V and J ends lost 5 bases and 3 bases, in that order; junction bases with no gene match: 9. CDR3 sequence: CATSPGLAGARVYEQYF. Here the CDR3 DNA reads TGTGCCACCAGCCCGGGACTAGCGGGAGCTCGGGTCTACGAGCAGTACTTC.

The J gene is TRBJ2-1, the V gene TRBV19, with D perhaps matching TRBD2 (5 bases). The CDR3 has 15 residues. V was shortened by 2 bases and J by 3 bases, with 11 bases between the two germline ends. Germline loops: CDR1 LNHDA, CDR2 SQIVND (reference sequence). The chain's CDR3 is CASSITGMYYNEQFF. DNA for the CDR3: TGTGCCAGTAGTATAACCGGGATGTACTACAATGAGCAGTTCTTC.

This clone was seen a single time. The identical CDR3 is also encoded by other nucleotide sequences in the sample. The chain links TRBV2 to TRBJ2-1, with 7 positions matching TRBD2. CDR1 and CDR2 (germline): SNHLY, FYNNEI. V lost 4 bases, J lost 4 bases, and 1 base stayed unmatched. This CDR3 is 13 amino acids long. CDR3 nucleotide sequence: TGTGCCAGCAGTGGGGGACTATACAATGAGCAGTTCTTC. Residues: CASSGGLYNEQFF.

The chain combines TRBV5-5 with TRBJ1-4; D gene unclear. Germline lookup yields CDR1 SGHKS and CDR2 YYEKEE (reference sequence). The CDR3 sequence is 17 residues long. The V end lost 2 bases, the J end lost 0 bases, and 14 bases lay between the germline ends. The CDR3 DNA reads TGTGCCAGCAGCTTTTATAGACCGTTAGCAACTAATGAAAAACTGTTTTTT. It translates to CASSFYRPLATNEKLFF. The complete variable domain, with remaining parts taken from reference TRBV5-5 and TRBJ1-4, reads DAGVTQSPTHLIKTRGQQVTLRCSPISGHKSVSWYQQVLGQGPQFIFQYYEKEERGRGNFPDRFSARQFPNYSSELNVNALLLGDSALYLCASSFYRPLATNEKLFFGSGTQLSVL.

This clone was recorded a few times. This sequence joins TRBV30 and TRBJ1-5, with D uncertain. CDR1 and CDR2 from the germline V gene are GTSNPN and SVGIG (reference sequence). The CDR3 covers 13 residues. Trimming left V 1 base short and J 7 bases short, with 11 bases between. In DNA form, the CDR3 reads TGTGCCTGGAGTGCGGCGGAAGTCCAGCCCCAGCATTTT. As protein: CAWSAAEVQPQHF.

V is TRBV9 and J is TRBJ2-3; 8 nucleotides match TRBD2. CDR1 SGDLS and CDR2 YYNGEE come from the germline V gene. V lost 0 bases and J lost 1; bases outside the gene matches: 4. The CDR3 length is 16 residues. The CDR3 here is CASSVAWRGGTDTQYF. Here the CDR3 DNA reads TGTGCCAGCAGCGTAGCTTGGCGGGGGGGCACAGATACGCAGTATTTT.

The chain combines TRBV27 with TRBJ2-7; 7 bases line up with TRBD1. The CDR3 has 16 amino acids. The V gene's germline CDR1 is MNHEY and CDR2 SMNVEV (reference sequence). After removal of 5 bases from V and 3 bases from J, the junction contained 13 bases not matched to a gene. CDR3 amino acids: CASSPTPTGVSYEQYF. Here the CDR3 DNA reads TGTGCCAGCAGTCCCACCCCAACAGGGGTAAGCTACGAGCAGTACTTC.

The J gene is TRBJ2-3, the V gene TRBV10-1, with D hard to call. The CDR3 runs to 14 residues. Germline loops: CDR1 WNHNN, CDR2 SYGVQD (reference sequence). V shed 3 bases and J shed 3 bases, with 10 bases lying between them. Here the CDR3 reads CASSENPSTDTQYF. The CDR3 DNA is TGCGCCAGCAGTGAAAACCCGTCGACAGATACGCAGTATTTT.

The V call is TRBV28, the J call TRBJ2-7; maybe TRBD2 (5 bases). In germline, CDR1 is MDHEN, CDR2 SYDVKM. V lost 5 bases and J 7 bases, leaving 24 bases between the germline ends. The CDR3 has 16 residues. CDR3 sequence (DNA): TGTGCCAGCAGTCCCCCAGGTAGCGCAGGCCAGAAGGAGCAGTACTTC. It codes for CASSPPGSAGQKEQYF.

This clone appeared once. J is TRBJ2-7 and V is TRBV6-1, with D possibly TRBD1 on 7 matching bases. The CDR3 has 15 amino acids. Germline-derived CDR1 and CDR2 are MNHNS and SASEGT. The germline V and J ends were trimmed by 5 bases and 4 bases, with 18 bases remaining between them. CDR3 amino acids: CASSPRETGKYEQYF. Written as DNA, the CDR3 is TGTGCCAGCAGTCCCCGGGAGACAGGGAAATACGAGCAGTACTTC.

The V gene is TRBV6-6, the J gene TRBJ2-5; D ambiguous. V was pared by 5 bases and J by 4 bases, with 8 bases between. CDR3 size: 12 residues. The germline V gene has CDR1 MNHNY and CDR2 SVGAGI (reference sequence). CDR3 sequence (DNA): TGTGCCAGCAGTCTAGTGGGAGAGACCCAGTACTTC. Protein: CASSLVGETQYF.

This clone has just one count. The V gene is TRBV25-1, the J gene TRBJ2-2, with D possibly being TRBD2 (7 bases). This CDR3 contains 16 residues. Trimming cost V 1 base and J 7 bases, with 16 bases left between them. Germline CDR1 is MGHDK and CDR2 is SYGVNS. The CDR3: CASSEFQGRAGGELFF. As DNA, the CDR3 is TGTGCCAGCAGTGAATTCCAGGGGAGGGCAGGCGGGGAGCTGTTTTTT.

The chain has TRBV7-2 and TRBJ1-6, with TRBD1 matching over 9 bases. The V gene's germline CDR1 is SGHTA and CDR2 FQGNSA. This CDR3 region has 16 residues. V was pared by 3 bases and J by 6 bases, with 6 bases of the junction left unmatched. The DNA for the CDR3 is TGTGCCAGCAGCTTCCCGGGACAGGGATTTAATTCACCCCTCCACTTT. It yields the protein CASSFPGQGFNSPLHF.

The CDR3 bases are TGTGCCAGCAGCGTAGACAGGGGCGGGACCCAGTACTTC. Amino acid sequence: CASSVDRGGTQYF. The chain couples TRBV9 to TRBJ2-5, with 7 nucleotides matching TRBD1. Germline CDR1 reads SGDLS; CDR2 reads YYNGEE. With V trimmed by 0 bases and J by 7 bases, 3 bases remained unmatched. The CDR3 sequence is 13 residues long. The variable domain in full, with the rest retrieved from reference TRBV9 and TRBJ2-5, is DSGVTQTPKHLITATGQRVTLRCSPRSGDLSVYWYQQSLDQGLQFLIQYYNGEERAKGNILERFSAQQFPDLHSELNLSSLELGDSALYFCASSVDRGGTQYFGPGTRLLVL.

The chain combines TRBV10-1 with TRBJ1-1, with D uncertain. In germline, CDR1 is WNHNN, CDR2 SYGVQD (reference sequence). CDR3 length equals 13 residues. V was pared by 4 bases and J by 0 bases, with 6 bases between. CDR3 in amino acids: CASSAQMNTEAFF. The CDR3 region has the DNA TGCGCCAGCAGTGCTCAGATGAACACTGAAGCTTTCTTT.

The chain combines TRBV21-1 with TRBJ2-7; the DNA was not used to check the table's D call, TRBD1. TRBV21-1 is reported as a pseudogene. The CDR3 has 16 residues. The CDR3 coding sequence is TGTGCCAGCAGCAAGAAATTTGACAGTACGAGCTACGAGCAGTACTTC. This sequence encodes CASSKKFDSTSYEQYF.

CDR3 sequence: CASSLISRDQPQHF. The DNA of the CDR3 is TGTGCCAGCAGTTTAATATCACGAGATCAGCCCCAGCATTTT. This rearrangement joins TRBV28 to TRBJ1-5; D call uncertain. From germline, CDR1 is MDHEN and CDR2 SYDVKM. Trimming took 2 bases from V and 5 from J, leaving 10 bases between them. This CDR3 contains 14 residues.

The rearrangement uses TRBV6-4 and TRBJ2-5, with TRBD2 as a possible D gene (6 bases). Germline loops: CDR1 MRHNA, CDR2 SNTAGT. Trimming left V 8 bases short and J 4 bases short, with 17 bases between. The CDR3 runs to 14 residues. CDR3 amino acids: CASGPTSQGETQYF. In nucleotides, the CDR3 is TGTGCCAGCGGCCCGACTAGTCAGGGAGAGACCCAGTACTTC.